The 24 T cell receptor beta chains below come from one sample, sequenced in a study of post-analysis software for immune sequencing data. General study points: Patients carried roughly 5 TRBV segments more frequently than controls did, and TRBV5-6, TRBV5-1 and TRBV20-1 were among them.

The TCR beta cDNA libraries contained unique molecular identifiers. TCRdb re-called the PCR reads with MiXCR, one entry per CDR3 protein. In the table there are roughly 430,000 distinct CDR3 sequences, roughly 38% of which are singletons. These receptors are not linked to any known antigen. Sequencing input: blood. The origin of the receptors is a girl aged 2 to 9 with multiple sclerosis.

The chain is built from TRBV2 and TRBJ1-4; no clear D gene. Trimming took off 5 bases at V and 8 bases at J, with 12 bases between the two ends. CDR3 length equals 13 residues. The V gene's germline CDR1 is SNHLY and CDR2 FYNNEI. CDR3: CASSLRESEKLFF. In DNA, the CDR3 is TGTGCCAGCAGTCTACGGGAATCCGAAAAACTGTTTTTT.

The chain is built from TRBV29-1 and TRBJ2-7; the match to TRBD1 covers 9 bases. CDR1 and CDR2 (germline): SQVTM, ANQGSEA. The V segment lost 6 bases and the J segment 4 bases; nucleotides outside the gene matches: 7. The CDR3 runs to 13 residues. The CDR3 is CSVSTGQGYEQYF. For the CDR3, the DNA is TGCAGCGTATCTACGGGACAGGGTTACGAGCAGTACTTC.

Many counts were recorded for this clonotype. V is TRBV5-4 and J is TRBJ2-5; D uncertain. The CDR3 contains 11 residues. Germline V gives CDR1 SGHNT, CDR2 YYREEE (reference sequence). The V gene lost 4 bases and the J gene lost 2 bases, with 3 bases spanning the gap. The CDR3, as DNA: TGTGCCAGCAGCGAGCAAGAGACCCAGTACTTC. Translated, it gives CASSEQETQYF.

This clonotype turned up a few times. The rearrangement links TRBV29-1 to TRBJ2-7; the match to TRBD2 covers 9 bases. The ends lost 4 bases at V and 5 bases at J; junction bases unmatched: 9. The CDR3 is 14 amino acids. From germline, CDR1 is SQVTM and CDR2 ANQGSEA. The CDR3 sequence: CSVVRREGTHEQYF. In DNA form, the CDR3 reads TGCAGCGTTGTGAGGCGGGAGGGCACCCACGAGCAGTACTTC.

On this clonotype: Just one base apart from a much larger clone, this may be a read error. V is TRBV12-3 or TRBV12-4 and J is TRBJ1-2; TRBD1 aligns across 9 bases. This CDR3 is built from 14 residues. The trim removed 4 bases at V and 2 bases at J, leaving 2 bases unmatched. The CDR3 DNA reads TGTGCCAGCAGTTCGGGGACAGGGAACTATGGCTACACCTTC. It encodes CASSSGTGNYGYTF.

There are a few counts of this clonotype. The CDR3 DNA is TGTGCCAGCGGGGGACCCTTCTACGAGCAGTACTTC. Translated: CASGGPFYEQYF. This chain uses TRBV7-9 with TRBJ2-7; the D call may be TRBD1 or TRBD2 (5 bases each). The V gene's germline CDR1 is SEHNR and CDR2 FQNEAQ (reference sequence). This CDR3 region has 12 residues. V was trimmed by 8 bases and J by 3 bases, leaving 11 bases between them. Filled out from reference TRBV7-9 and TRBJ2-7, the complete variable domain reads DTGVSQNPRHKITKRGQNVTFRCDPISEHNRLYWYRQTLGQGPEFLTYFQNEAQLEKSRLLSDRFSAERPKGSFSTLEIQRTEQGDSAMYLCASGGPFYEQYFGPGTRLTVT.

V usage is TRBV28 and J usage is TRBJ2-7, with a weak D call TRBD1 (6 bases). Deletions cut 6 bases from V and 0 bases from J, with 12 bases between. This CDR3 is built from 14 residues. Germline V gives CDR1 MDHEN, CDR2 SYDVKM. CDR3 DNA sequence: TGTGCCAGCAGCGTACAGGGCCGCTCCTACGAGCAGTACTTC. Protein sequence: CASSVQGRSYEQYF.

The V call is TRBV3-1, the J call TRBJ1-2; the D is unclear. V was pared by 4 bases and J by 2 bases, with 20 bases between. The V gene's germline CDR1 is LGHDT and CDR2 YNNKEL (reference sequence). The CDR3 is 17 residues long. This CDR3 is CASSLGLAWGPNYGYTF. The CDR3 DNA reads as TGTGCCAGCAGCCTCGGATTGGCGTGGGGTCCCAACTATGGCTACACCTTC. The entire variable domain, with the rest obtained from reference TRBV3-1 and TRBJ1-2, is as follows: DTAVSQTPKYLVTQMGNDKSIKCEQNLGHDTMYWYKQDSKKFLKIMFSYNNKELIINETVPNRFSPKSPDKAHLNLHINSLELGDSAVYFCASSLGLAWGPNYGYTFGSGTRLTVV.

CDR3 nucleotide sequence: TGTGCCAGCAGTTTATTGGGACCTCGGGGAGGTGGCTACACCTTC. Its translation: CASSLLGPRGGGYTF. The V and J genes are TRBV12-3 or TRBV12-4 and TRBJ1-2; D possibly corresponds to TRBD1 (5 bases). The CDR3 length is 15 residues. The V end was cut by 2 bases, the J end by 7 bases, with 17 bases between.

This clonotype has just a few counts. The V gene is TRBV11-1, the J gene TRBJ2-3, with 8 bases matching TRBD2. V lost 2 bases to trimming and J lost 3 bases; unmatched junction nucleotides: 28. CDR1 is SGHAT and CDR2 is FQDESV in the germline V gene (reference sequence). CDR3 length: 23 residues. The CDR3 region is CASSLLDYGERGLKREWTDTQYF. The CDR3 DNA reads TGTGCCAGCAGCTTATTAGACTACGGCGAGAGGGGGTTAAAGCGGGAGTGGACAGATACGCAGTATTTT.

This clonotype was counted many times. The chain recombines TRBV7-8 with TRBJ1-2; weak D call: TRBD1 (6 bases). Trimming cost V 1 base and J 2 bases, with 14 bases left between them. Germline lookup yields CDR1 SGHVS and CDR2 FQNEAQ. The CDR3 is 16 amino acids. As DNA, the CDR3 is TGTGCCAGCAGCTTAGGGTGGGGGGGCAGGAACTATGGCTACACCTTC. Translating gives CASSLGWGGRNYGYTF. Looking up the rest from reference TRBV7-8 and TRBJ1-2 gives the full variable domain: GAGVSQSPRYKVAKRGQDVALRCDPISGHVSLFWYQQALGQGPEFLTYFQNEAQLDKSGLPSDRFFAERPEGSVSTLKIQRTQQEDSAVYLCASSLGWGGRNYGYTFGSGTRLTVV.

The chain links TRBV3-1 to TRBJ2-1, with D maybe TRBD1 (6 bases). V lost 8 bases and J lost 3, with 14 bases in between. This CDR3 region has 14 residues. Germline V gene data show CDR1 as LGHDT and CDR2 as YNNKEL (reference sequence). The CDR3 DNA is TGTGCCAGCCAGGGGACCGGACACTACAATGAGCAGTTCTTC. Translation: CASQGTGHYNEQFF.

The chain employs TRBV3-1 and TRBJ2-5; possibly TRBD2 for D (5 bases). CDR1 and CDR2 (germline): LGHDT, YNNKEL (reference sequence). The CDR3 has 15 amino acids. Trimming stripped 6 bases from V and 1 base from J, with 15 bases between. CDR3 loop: CASSDLRVTQETQYF. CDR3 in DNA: TGTGCCAGCAGTGACTTGAGGGTTACCCAAGAGACCCAGTACTTC.

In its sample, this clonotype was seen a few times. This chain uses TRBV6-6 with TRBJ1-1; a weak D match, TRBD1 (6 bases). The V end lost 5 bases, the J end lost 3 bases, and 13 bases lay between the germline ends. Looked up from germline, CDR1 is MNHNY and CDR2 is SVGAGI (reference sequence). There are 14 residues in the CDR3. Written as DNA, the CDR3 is TGTGCCAGCAGTAAGAAGGGGGTCGACACTGAAGCTTTCTTT. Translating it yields CASSKKGVDTEAFF.

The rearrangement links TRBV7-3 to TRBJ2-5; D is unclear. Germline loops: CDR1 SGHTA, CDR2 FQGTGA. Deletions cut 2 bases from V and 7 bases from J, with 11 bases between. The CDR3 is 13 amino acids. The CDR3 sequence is CASSLGDPGTQYF. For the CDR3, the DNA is TGTGCCAGCAGCTTAGGCGATCCAGGGACCCAGTACTTC. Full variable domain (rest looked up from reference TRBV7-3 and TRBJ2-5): GAGVSQTPSNKVTEKGKYVELRCDPISGHTALYWYRQSLGQGPEFLIYFQGTGAADDSGLPNDRFFAVRPEGSVSTLKIQRTERGDSAVYLCASSLGDPGTQYFGPGTRLLVL.

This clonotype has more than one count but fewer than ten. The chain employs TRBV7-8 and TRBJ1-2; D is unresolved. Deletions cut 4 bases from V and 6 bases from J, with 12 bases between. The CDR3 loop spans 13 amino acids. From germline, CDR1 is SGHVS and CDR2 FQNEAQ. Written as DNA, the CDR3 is TGTGCCAGCAGCTCTGGGCCGCCCCATGGCTACACCTTC. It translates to CASSSGPPHGYTF.

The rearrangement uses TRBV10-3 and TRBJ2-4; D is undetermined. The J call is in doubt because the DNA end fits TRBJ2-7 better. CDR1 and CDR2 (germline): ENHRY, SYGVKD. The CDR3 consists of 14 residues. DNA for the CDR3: TGTGCCATCAGTGCTGGCAGCCCCTACTACGAGCAGTACTTC. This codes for CAISAGSPYYEQYF.

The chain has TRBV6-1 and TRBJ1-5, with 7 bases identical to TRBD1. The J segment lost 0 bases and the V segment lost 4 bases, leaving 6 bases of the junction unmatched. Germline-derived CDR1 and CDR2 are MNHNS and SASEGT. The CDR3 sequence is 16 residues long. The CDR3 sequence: CASSGGQPYSNQPQHF. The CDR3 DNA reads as TGTGCCAGCAGTGGGGGACAGCCCTATAGCAATCAGCCCCAGCATTTT.

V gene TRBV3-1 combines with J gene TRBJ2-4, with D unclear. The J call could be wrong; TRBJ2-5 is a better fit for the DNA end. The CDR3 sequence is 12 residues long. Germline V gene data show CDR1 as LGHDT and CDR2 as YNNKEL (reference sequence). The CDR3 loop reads CASSQELKTQYF. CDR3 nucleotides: TGTGCCAGCAGCCAAGAATTAAAGACCCAGTACTTC.

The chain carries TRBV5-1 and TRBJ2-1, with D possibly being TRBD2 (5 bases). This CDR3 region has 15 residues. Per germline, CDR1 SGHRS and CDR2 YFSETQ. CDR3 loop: CTSAAASGMGYEQFF. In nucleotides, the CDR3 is TGCACTTCAGCAGCTGCGTCGGGGATGGGCTATGAGCAGTTCTTC.

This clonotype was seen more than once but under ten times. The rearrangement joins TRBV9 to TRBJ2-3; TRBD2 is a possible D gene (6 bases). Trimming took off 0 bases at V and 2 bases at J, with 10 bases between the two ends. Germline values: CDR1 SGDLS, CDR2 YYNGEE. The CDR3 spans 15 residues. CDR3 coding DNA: TGTGCCAGCAGCGTAGTGGGCGGGACCACAGATACGCAGTATTTT. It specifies CASSVVGGTTDTQYF.

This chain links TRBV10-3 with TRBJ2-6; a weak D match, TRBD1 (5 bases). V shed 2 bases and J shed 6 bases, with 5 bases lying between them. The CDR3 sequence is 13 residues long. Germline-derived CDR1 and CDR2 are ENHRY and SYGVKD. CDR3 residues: CAISEGQANVLTF. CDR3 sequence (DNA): TGTGCCATCAGTGAGGGACAGGCCAACGTCCTGACTTTC.

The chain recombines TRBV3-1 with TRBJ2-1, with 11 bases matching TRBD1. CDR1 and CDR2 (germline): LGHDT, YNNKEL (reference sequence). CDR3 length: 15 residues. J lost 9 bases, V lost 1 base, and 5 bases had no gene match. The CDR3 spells CASSQVSGQGAEQFF. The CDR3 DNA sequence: TGTGCCAGCAGCCAAGTGTCCGGACAGGGGGCTGAGCAGTTCTTC.

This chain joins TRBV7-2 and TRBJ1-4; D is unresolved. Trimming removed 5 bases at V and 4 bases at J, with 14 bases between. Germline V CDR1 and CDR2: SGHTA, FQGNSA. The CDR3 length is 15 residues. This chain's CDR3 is CASSRFREINEKLFF. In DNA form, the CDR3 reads TGTGCCAGCAGCAGATTCCGGGAGATTAATGAAAAACTGTTTTTT.